The present T cell receptor beta chain was sequenced within a study of technical replicates of blood from a few donors. V shed 7 bases and J 0 bases; nucleotides not matched to a gene: 5. The length of the CDR3 is 14 residues. Germline V gene sequence: CDR1 WSHSY, CDR2 SAAADI. TCRdb's copy holds only in-frame clones and misses some; the assay was immunoSEQ multiplex PCR. The table shows some 60,000 clones, with 87% occurring only once. This clone was seen a handful of times. This TCR was sampled from a human donor in good health. Some clones in this sample may be carry-over from other donors' samples. The chain links TRBV10-2 to TRBJ1-1, with 7 bases lining up with TRBD1. Sequenced: PBMCs. For the CDR3, the DNA is TGCGCCAGCAAACCGGGACAGATGAACACTGAAGCTTTCTTT. Translated: CASKPGQMNTEAFF.